Listed below are T cell receptor beta chains from one sample, sequenced in a study of blood T cell repertoires in COVID-19. Assay: immunoSEQ multiplex PCR; the TCRdb copy retains only in-frame clones and omits some. Here the sample spans over 600,000 clones, 85% to 90% being singletons. The sequenced material came from peripheral blood. The receptor source for this set is a woman younger than 35 with acute or convalescent COVID-19. Both conserved end residues are part of each CDR3. A D gene is named only where the DNA matches it firmly. Size tells how often a clone was seen (once, few, many) or the class of an expanded clone, and some rows leave it out.

TRBV14,-,-,CASSLGGGNTEAFF
TRBV7-3,-,-,CASSFQAPGANVLTF
TRBV3-1/TRBV3-2,-,-,CASSQVRGFGEQYF
TRBV27,TRBD1,once,CASSLSPVRQGFYGYTF
TRBV4-1,-,-,CASSQARDNQPQHF
TRBV7-9,-,-,CASSLGQGNEQFF
TRBV5-1,-,once,CASAGLSGFTAFF
TRBV2,-,-,CASFRANNSPLHF
TRBV25-1,-,-,CASSGLLNTEAFF
TRBV6-1,TRBD1,once,CASSERQGLTEQYF
TRBV4-1,TRBD1,-,CASSQEGSGQGARTF
TRBV28,TRBD1,-,CASSGQGVEKLFF
TRBV7-3,TRBD1,-,CASSLTGQGLYGYTF
TRBV12-3/TRBV12-4,TRBD1,-,CATQGGGNTIYF
TRBV4-1,TRBD1,-,CASSPNPGTGKDQPQHF
TRBV6-2/TRBV6-3,-,-,CASSRDISGANVLTF
TRBV6-1,TRBD1,once,CASSEGGRGTGANVLTF
TRBV4-1,TRBD1,-,CASSFRGTNEKLFF
TRBV5-8,-,-,CASSRGAVWTAEQYF
TRBV19,-,-,CASSIPGISTDTQYF
TRBV28,TRBD1,-,CASSSDRAPNTQYF
TRBV2,TRBD1,-,CASRVTGGTEAFF
TRBV9,-,-,CASSVDGSLNTEAFF
TRBV7-3,-,-,CASSQTRQTSSYNSPLHF
TRBV11-3,-,-,CASSLLQGSEQFF
TRBV4-3,-,-,CASSQDRFLSGNTIYF
TRBV7-6,-,-,CASSSGSGYTF
TRBV5-4,-,-,CASSSTPGDFGGIYTF
TRBV6-5,TRBD2,-,CASSRTSSYEQYF
TRBV30,-,few,CAWTGLSGYEQFF
TRBV5-1,-,-,CASSLYGAPTGNEDTEAFF
TRBV19,-,-,CASSIRGDRSYGYTF
TRBV6-1,-,-,CASSEESGSGNTIYF
TRBV13,TRBD1,-,CASSTRTGRNDEQYF
TRBV28,-,-,CASRWAGKNYGYTF
TRBV24-1,-,-,CATSDSRTVEQYF